The sequence of this TCR beta chain was determined in a study of cytomegalovirus exposure and HLA in healthy donors. Study-wide findings and caveats: Versus the roughly 670-donor mean, an Asian-associated ancestry cluster reportedly showed fewer N-insertions in a later analysis.

Concerning this clone: Its antigen is unidentified.

Germline loops: CDR1 SEHNR, CDR2 FQNEAQ (reference sequence). CDR3 length: 11 residues. The V end was cut by 5 bases, the J end by 7 bases, with 9 bases between. It was with 60 Vbeta and 13 Jbeta primers that the PCR ran. Some clones are missing from TCRdb's copy, which holds only in-frame ones; the method was immunoSEQ multiplex PCR. The data show some 170,000 clones, with 80% seen just once and under 6% held by the top ten. This sequence joins TRBV7-9 and TRBJ2-7; D is undetermined. The sequenced material came from PBMCs. This sequence was found in a man aged 25 to 40 in good health and CMV-seronegative. The CDR3 is CASSPLGEQYF. The CDR3 DNA sequence: TGTGCCAGCAGCCCCCTCGGGGAGCAGTACTTC.